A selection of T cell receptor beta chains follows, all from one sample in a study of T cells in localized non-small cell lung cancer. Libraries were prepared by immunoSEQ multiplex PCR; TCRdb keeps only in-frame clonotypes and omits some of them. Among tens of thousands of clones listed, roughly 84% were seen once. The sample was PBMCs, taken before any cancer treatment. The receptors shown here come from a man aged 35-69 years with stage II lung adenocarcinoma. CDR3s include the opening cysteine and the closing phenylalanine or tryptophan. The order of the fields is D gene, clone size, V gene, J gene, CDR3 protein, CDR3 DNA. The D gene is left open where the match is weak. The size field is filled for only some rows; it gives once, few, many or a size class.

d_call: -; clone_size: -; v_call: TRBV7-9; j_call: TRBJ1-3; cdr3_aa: CASSLAAGRSGNTIYF; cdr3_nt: TGTGCCAGCAGCTTAGCGGCAGGGCGCTCTGGAAACACCATATATTTT
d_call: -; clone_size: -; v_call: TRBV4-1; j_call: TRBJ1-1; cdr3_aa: CASSQDRVNTEAFF; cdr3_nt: TGCGCCAGCAGCCAAGACAGGGTTAACACTGAAGCTTTCTTT
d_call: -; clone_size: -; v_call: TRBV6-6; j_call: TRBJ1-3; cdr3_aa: CASSYGGAGNTIYF; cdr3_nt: TGTGCCAGCAGTTATGGGGGGGCTGGAAACACCATATATTTT
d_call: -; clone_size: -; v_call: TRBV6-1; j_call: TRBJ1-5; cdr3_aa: CASRAQGVQPQHF; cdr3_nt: TGTGCCAGCAGGGCACAGGGCGTCCAGCCCCAGCATTTT
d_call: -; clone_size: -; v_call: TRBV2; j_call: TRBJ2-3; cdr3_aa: CASSGRNTQYF; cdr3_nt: TGTGCCAGCAGTGGTCGGAATACGCAGTATTTT
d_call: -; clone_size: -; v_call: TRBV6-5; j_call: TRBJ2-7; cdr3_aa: CASSYSGLDTREQYF; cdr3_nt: TGTGCCAGCAGTTACTCAGGGCTAGACACACGCGAGCAGTACTTC
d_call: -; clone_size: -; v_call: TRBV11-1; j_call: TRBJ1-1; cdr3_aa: CASSPGLNTEAFF; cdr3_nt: TGTGCCAGCAGCCCGGGACTGAACACTGAAGCTTTCTTT
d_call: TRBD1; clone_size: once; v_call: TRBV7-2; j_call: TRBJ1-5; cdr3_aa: CASSLALDRAQPQHF; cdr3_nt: TGTGCCAGCAGCTTAGCGCTGGACAGGGCTCAGCCCCAGCATTTT
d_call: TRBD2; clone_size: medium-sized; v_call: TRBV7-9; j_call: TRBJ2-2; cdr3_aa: CASSFGGRAGELFF; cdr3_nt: TGTGCCAGCAGCTTCGGTGGGAGGGCCGGGGAGCTGTTTTTT
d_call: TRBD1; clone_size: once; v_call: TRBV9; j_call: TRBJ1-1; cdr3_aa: CASSVSKEPGQLNTEAFF; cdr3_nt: TGTGCCAGCAGCGTATCGAAAGAACCGGGACAGCTGAACACTGAAGCTTTCTTT
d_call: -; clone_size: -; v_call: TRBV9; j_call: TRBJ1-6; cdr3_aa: CASSVVEGAPLHF; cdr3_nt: TGTGCCAGCAGCGTAGTCGAGGGCGCACCCCTCCACTTT
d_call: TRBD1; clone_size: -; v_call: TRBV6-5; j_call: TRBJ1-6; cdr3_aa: CASSQTGRTPLHF; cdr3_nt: TGTGCCAGCAGCCAGACAGGGAGGACACCCCTCCACTTT
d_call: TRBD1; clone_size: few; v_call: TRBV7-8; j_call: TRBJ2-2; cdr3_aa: CASSSTGGGTGELFF; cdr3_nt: TGTGCCAGCAGCTCCACAGGGGGCGGCACCGGGGAGCTGTTTTTT
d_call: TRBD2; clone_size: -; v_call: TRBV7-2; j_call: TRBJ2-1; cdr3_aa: CASSPVTSAAYNEQFF; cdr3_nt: TGTGCCAGCAGCCCCGTGACTAGCGCCGCCTACAATGAGCAGTTCTTC
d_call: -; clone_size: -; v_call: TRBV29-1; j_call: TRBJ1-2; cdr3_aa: CSVVRTENGYTF; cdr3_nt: TGCAGCGTCGTTAGGACAGAAAATGGCTACACCTTC
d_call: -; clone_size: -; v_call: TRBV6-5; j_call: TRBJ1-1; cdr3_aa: CASSYSRNTEAFF; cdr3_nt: TGTGCCAGCAGTTACTCGAGGAACACTGAAGCTTTCTTT
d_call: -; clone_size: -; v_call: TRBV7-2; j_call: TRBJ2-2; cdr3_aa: CASSPAVGGPNTGELFF; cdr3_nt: TGTGCCAGCAGCCCAGCGGTGGGGGGCCCGAACACCGGGGAGCTGTTTTTT
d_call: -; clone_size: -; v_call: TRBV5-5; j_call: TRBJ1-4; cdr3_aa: CASSSGPGVVEKLFF; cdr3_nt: TGTGCCAGCAGCTCCGGGCCAGGAGTAGTTGAAAAACTGTTTTTT
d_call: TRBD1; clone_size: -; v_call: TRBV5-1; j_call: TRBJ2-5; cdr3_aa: CASSGTGGSETQYF; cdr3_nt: TGCGCCAGCAGCGGAACAGGGGGATCAGAGACCCAGTACTTC
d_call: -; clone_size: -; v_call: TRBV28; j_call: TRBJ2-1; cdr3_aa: CASSSGLPPYNEQFF; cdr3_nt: TGTGCCAGCAGTTCCGGGCTCCCCCCCTACAATGAGCAGTTCTTC
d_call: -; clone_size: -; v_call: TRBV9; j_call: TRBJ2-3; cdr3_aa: CASSVEGARADTQYF; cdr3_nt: TGTGCCAGCAGCGTAGAGGGCGCAAGGGCAGATACGCAGTATTTT
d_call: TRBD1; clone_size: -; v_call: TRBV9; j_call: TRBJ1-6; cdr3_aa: CASSARDRGNSPLHF; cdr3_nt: TGTGCCAGCAGCGCCCGGGACAGGGGAAATTCACCCCTCCACTTT
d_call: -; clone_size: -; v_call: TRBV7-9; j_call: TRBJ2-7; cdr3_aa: CASSPGITYEQYF; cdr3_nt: TGTGCCAGTTCCCCGGGGATAACCTACGAGCAGTACTTC
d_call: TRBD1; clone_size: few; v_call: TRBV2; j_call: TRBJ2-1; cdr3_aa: CASSLGQGNENEQFF; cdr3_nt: TGTGCCAGCAGTTTGGGACAGGGTAACGAAAATGAGCAGTTCTTC
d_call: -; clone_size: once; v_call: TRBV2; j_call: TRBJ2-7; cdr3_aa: CASKGVPYEQYF; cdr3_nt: TGTGCCAGCAAGGGGGTCCCCTACGAGCAGTACTTC
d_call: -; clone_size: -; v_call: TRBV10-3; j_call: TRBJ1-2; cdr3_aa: CAISESKADSLNGYTF; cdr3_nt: TGTGCCATCAGTGAGTCGAAAGCCGACAGTTTGAATGGCTACACCTTC
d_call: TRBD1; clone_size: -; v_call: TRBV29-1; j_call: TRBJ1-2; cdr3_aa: CSAGQDYGYTF; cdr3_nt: TGCAGCGCCGGACAGGACTATGGCTACACCTTC